The present T cell receptor beta chain was sequenced within a study of OX40 agonist ivuxolimab in advanced cancers. Assay: immunoSEQ multiplex PCR; the TCRdb copy retains only in-frame clones and omits some. Among under 75,000 clones listed, approximately 91% were seen once. Study-level points and caveats: On average, CD8+ T cells showed a greater number of expanded clones than CD4+.

As to this clone: The antigen remains unidentified.

The CDR3 runs 14 residues. The germline V gene has CDR1 SQVTM and CDR2 ANQGSEA. Trimming took 4 bases from V and 0 from J, leaving 10 bases between them. This sequence was found in an adult with an advanced solid tumor such as melanoma, head and neck, liver or kidney cancer. The starting material was CD4+ or CD8+ T cells sorted from blood, obtained in a trial of the OX40 agonist ivuxolimab. The chain employs TRBV29-1 and TRBJ2-1; D might be TRBD2 (5 bases). In DNA, the CDR3 is TGCAGCGTTGTCAGGACTTTCTCCTACAATGAGCAGTTCTTC. The encoded protein is CSVVRTFSYNEQFF.